Below, 15 T cell receptor beta chains from the same sample are listed, as sequenced in a study of Ad26.COV2.S vaccination and SARS-CoV-2 variants. TCRdb keeps only in-frame clones here, not all; method: immunoSEQ multiplex PCR. The top ten hold around 1.8% of the sample, which has about 460,000 clones, about 89% seen once. Sample treatment: roughly 20 received Ad26.COV2.S at low or high dose, single or two shots; 5 received placebo; per-sample allocation not given. After the first vaccine or placebo injection, samples were drawn on day 63. The sample consisted of peripheral blood, taken in a trial of Ad26.COV2.S vaccine versus placebo. Receptor source: a person between 18 and 60 years old who received the Ad26.COV2.S COVID-19 vaccine or a placebo.

This sequence joins TRBV4-3 and TRBJ1-3; no clear D. Trimming left V 4 bases short and J 0 bases short, with 16 bases between. The germline V gene encodes CDR1 LGHNA and CDR2 YSLEER. The CDR3 sequence is 17 residues long. This chain's CDR3 is CASSPRTDPSSGNTIYF. CDR3 nucleotides: TGCGCCAGCAGCCCCCGGACGGACCCCTCCTCTGGAAACACCATATATTTT.

A single count supports this clone. V gene TRBV19 combines with J gene TRBJ2-7; D unclear. Looked up from germline, CDR1 is LNHDA and CDR2 is SQIVND (reference sequence). V was clipped by 4 bases and J by 5 bases, with 15 bases between them. This CDR3 region has 14 residues. Here the CDR3 reads CASSTPGLQDEQYF. The CDR3, as DNA: TGTGCCAGTAGTACCCCCGGCCTCCAGGACGAGCAGTACTTC.

The chain combines TRBV5-4 with TRBJ2-7; 8 positions match TRBD1. The CDR3 spans 15 residues. Trimming cost V 1 base and J 3 bases; bases outside gene matches: 6. CDR1 and CDR2 (germline): SGHNT, YYREEE (reference sequence). The CDR3 bases are TGTGCCAGCAGCTTGTTGGACAGGGCGGGCTACGAGCAGTACTTC. Amino acid sequence: CASSLLDRAGYEQYF. Combining the CDR3 with reference TRBV5-4 and TRBJ2-7 gives the whole variable domain ETGVTQSPTHLIKTRGQQVTLRCSSQSGHNTVSWYQQALGQGPQFIFQYYREEENGRGNFPPRFSGLQFPNYSSELNVNALELDDSALYLCASSLLDRAGYEQYFGPGTRLTVT.

J is TRBJ1-2 and V is TRBV2; D call uncertain. V was cut by 7 bases and J by 8 bases, with 20 bases left in between. The germline V gene encodes CDR1 SNHLY and CDR2 FYNNEI. This CDR3 has 14 residues. The CDR3 DNA reads as TGTGCCAGCATGGGCGGCCTGGGAGTTAGGGGCTACACCTTC. Amino acid sequence: CASMGGLGVRGYTF.

The chain couples TRBV4-1 to TRBJ2-3; TRBD2 aligns across 8 bases. Germline CDR1 MGHRA, CDR2 YSYEKL. The V segment lost 0 bases and the J segment 2 bases; nucleotides outside the gene matches: 10. The CDR3 is 18 amino acids. This CDR3 reads CASSQEIQAGAVTDTQYF. CDR3 nucleotide sequence: TGCGCCAGCAGCCAAGAAATCCAAGCGGGGGCCGTCACAGATACGCAGTATTTT.

The DNA of the CDR3 is TGTGCCAGCAGCCCGAGAAGGCAGGGGGGAAACATTCAGTACTTC. Its translation: CASSPRRQGGNIQYF. The V and J genes are TRBV7-2 and TRBJ2-4, with a tentative D call TRBD1 (7 bases). The CDR3 is made up of 15 amino acids. V lost 5 bases and J 6 bases, leaving 17 bases between the germline ends. Germline V CDR1 and CDR2: SGHTA, FQGNSA.

The V gene is TRBV7-2, the J gene TRBJ2-1; 9 bases agree with TRBD1. This CDR3 is built from 16 residues. CDR1 SGHTA and CDR2 FQGNSA come from the germline V gene. With V trimmed by 2 bases and J by 6 bases, 8 bases remained unmatched. The CDR3 sequence: CASSLRRAGQGNEQFF. DNA for the CDR3: TGTGCCAGCAGCTTAAGACGCGCGGGACAGGGCAATGAGCAGTTCTTC.

This chain links TRBV4-1 with TRBJ2-3, with a weak D call TRBD2 (7 bases). Trimming took 4 bases from V and 4 from J, leaving 15 bases between them. Germline V gene lookup returns CDR1 MGHRA and CDR2 YSYEKL. CDR3 size: 15 residues. In nucleotides, the CDR3 is TGCGCCAGCAGCCCCGAGGGGGGGCTGGCAGATACGCAGTATTTT. Translation gives CASSPEGGLADTQYF.

This clone was seen only once. V gene TRBV5-5 combines with J gene TRBJ1-2, with 8 positions matching TRBD1. The CDR3 length is 15 residues. Looked up from germline, CDR1 is SGHKS and CDR2 is YYEKEE (reference sequence). Germline trimming cut 3 bases from V and 7 bases from J; bases unmatched to any gene: 11. CDR3 sequence: CASSWGTGPTSGYTF. CDR3 bases: TGTGCCAGCAGCTGGGGGACAGGTCCAACTAGTGGCTACACCTTC.

The chain combines TRBV7-6 with TRBJ1-2; no reliable D call. The CDR3 spans 14 residues. CDR1 is SGHVS and CDR2 is FNYEAQ in the germline V gene. Trimming left V 1 base short and J 5 bases short, with 11 bases between. The CDR3 DNA reads TGTGCCAGCAGCTTAGGGGGAGCTTCTTATGGCTACACCTTC. It codes for CASSLGGASYGYTF.

The count of this clone is one. The CDR3 loop reads CASTGTSNEQFF. The CDR3 nucleotides read TGTGCCAGCACTGGGACGTCCAATGAGCAGTTCTTC. The chain recombines TRBV9 with TRBJ2-1, with D perhaps given as TRBD1 or TRBD2 (5 bases each). The CDR3 has 12 amino acids. CDR1 SGDLS and CDR2 YYNGEE come from the germline V gene. V gave up 6 bases and J gave up 6 bases, with 10 bases separating them.

The chain employs TRBV3-1 (or the pseudogene TRBV3-2) and TRBJ2-3; TRBD1 matches 7 bases. Germline CDR1 reads LGHDT; CDR2 reads YNNKEL (reference sequence). Losses at the gene ends were 3 bases for V and 2 bases for J; bases not matched to a gene: 5. This CDR3 region has 15 residues. CDR3 region: CASSHGQDFTDTQYF. Here the CDR3 DNA reads TGTGCCAGCAGCCACGGACAGGACTTCACAGATACGCAGTATTTT.

The chain links TRBV28 to TRBJ1-5; 10 bases are a match to TRBD1. There are 15 residues in the CDR3. Germline CDR1 MDHEN, CDR2 SYDVKM. V shed 2 bases, J shed 6 bases, and the junction held 4 bases outside the gene matches. The CDR3 nucleotides are TGTGCCAGCAGTTTAGGGACAGGGGACGGTCAGCCCCAGCATTTT. Protein product: CASSLGTGDGQPQHF. The entire variable domain, with the rest obtained from reference TRBV28 and TRBJ1-5, is as follows: DVKVTQSSRYLVKRTGEKVFLECVQDMDHENMFWYRQDPGLGLRLIYFSYDVKMKEKGDIPEGYSVSREKKERFSLILESASTNQTSMYLCASSLGTGDGQPQHFGDGTRLSIL.

This clone has a handful of counts. The V call is TRBV9, the J call TRBJ1-1; TRBD1 aligns across 8 bases. Germline values: CDR1 SGDLS, CDR2 YYNGEE. This CDR3 comprises 17 residues. Trimming cost V 3 bases and J 1 base; bases outside gene matches: 11. The CDR3 nucleotides read TGTGCCAGCAGCGAAGGACAGGGAGGGTTCCAGAACACTGAAGCTTTCTTT. Amino acids: CASSEGQGGFQNTEAFF. Full variable domain (remainder filled in from reference TRBV9 and TRBJ1-1): DSGVTQTPKHLITATGQRVTLRCSPRSGDLSVYWYQQSLDQGLQFLIQYYNGEERAKGNILERFSAQQFPDLHSELNLSSLELGDSALYFCASSEGQGGFQNTEAFFGQGTRLTVV.

This chain links TRBV6-5 with TRBJ2-7, with unresolved D. CDR1 is MNHEY and CDR2 is SVGAGI in the germline V gene. This CDR3 has 15 amino acids. The V and J ends lost 7 bases and 6 bases respectively, with 22 bases between them. CDR3 DNA sequence: TGTGCCAGCACCGACCCTCGGATACACGCAGCCGAGCAGTACTTC. Translated, it gives CASTDPRIHAAEQYF.